A single sample gave rise to the 24 T cell receptor beta chains below, sequenced in a study of tumor T cells in aggressive B-cell lymphoma. Assay: immunoSEQ multiplex PCR; the TCRdb copy retains only in-frame clones and omits some. The top ten clones hold 8% to 10% of a sample with 900 to 1,000 clones, 88% of them seen once. Material: tumor tissue. Every receptor here comes from an adult with diffuse large B cell lymphoma.

The V call is TRBV2, the J call TRBJ2-7; D might be TRBD1 (6 bases). The length of the CDR3 is 16 residues. Germline V gene sequence: CDR1 SNHLY, CDR2 FYNNEI. Trimming pared 3 bases from V and 0 bases from J, leaving 15 bases between. Written as DNA, the CDR3 is TGTGCCAGCAGTGATGGGGGACACAAAAGCTCCTACGAGCAGTACTTC. Translating gives CASSDGGHKSSYEQYF. Full variable domain (rest looked up from reference TRBV2 and TRBJ2-7): EPEVTQTPSHQVTQMGQEVILRCVPISNHLYFYWYRQILGQKVEFLVSFYNNEISEKSEIFDDQFSVERPDGSNFTLKIRSTKLEDSAMYFCASSDGGHKSSYEQYFGPGTRLTVT.

The rearrangement uses TRBV18 and TRBJ2-7, with TRBD1 as a possible D gene (6 bases). Germline CDR1 reads KGHSH; CDR2 reads LQKENI. CDR3 length: 14 residues. With 2 bases removed from V and 5 bases from J, the gap between germline ends came to 13 bases. CDR3 sequence reads: CASSPNRDTNEQYF. DNA of the CDR3: TGTGCCAGCTCACCAAACCGGGACACCAACGAGCAGTACTTC.

This clone was found once. The chain uses TRBV25-1 and TRBJ2-1, with 8 nucleotides matching TRBD2. Germline V gene data show CDR1 as MGHDK and CDR2 as SYGVNS. CDR3 size: 16 residues. Germline trimming cut 3 bases from V and 3 bases from J; bases unmatched to any gene: 7. CDR3 DNA sequence: TGTGCCAGCAGTGATACTCGGGGGGGGGACTACAATGAGCAGTTCTTC. Amino acid sequence: CASSDTRGGDYNEQFF.

The sample holds one count of this clone. The V and J genes are TRBV25-1 and TRBJ2-2, with 7 bases matching TRBD2. Trimming at V came to 6 bases and at J to 0 bases, leaving 7 bases not matched to a gene. This CDR3 contains 16 residues. Germline CDR1 and CDR2: MGHDK and SYGVNS. The CDR3 reads CASRVTSDANTGELFF. DNA for the CDR3: TGTGCCAGCAGGGTAACTAGCGACGCGAACACCGGGGAGCTGTTTTTT.

The chain is built from TRBV5-1 and TRBJ1-4, with D hard to call. Germline V gene lookup returns CDR1 SGHRS and CDR2 YFSETQ. The CDR3 consists of 14 residues. Trimming took 5 bases from V and 0 from J, leaving 8 bases between them. The CDR3 DNA sequence: TGCGCCAGCAGGTCGGGAACAACTAATGAAAAACTGTTTTTT. Protein: CASRSGTTNEKLFF.

The chain joins TRBV30 to TRBJ2-1, with D uncertain. Trimming pared 0 bases from V and 3 bases from J, leaving 3 bases between. Germline V lookup: CDR1 GTSNPN, CDR2 SVGIG (reference sequence). The CDR3 is 12 amino acids. The CDR3 spells CAWSVSYNEQFF. CDR3 sequence (DNA): TGTGCCTGGAGTGTGAGCTACAATGAGCAGTTCTTC.

V and J are TRBV5-1 and TRBJ2-7; 8 bases agree with TRBD1. There are 12 residues in the CDR3. In germline, CDR1 is SGHRS, CDR2 YFSETQ. Losses at the gene ends were 4 bases for V and 6 bases for J; bases not matched to a gene: 3. The CDR3 nucleotides read TGCGCCAGCAGCCAGGACAGGGTCGAGCAGTACTTC. Its translation: CASSQDRVEQYF.

This clone was detected only once. The chain is built from TRBV5-4 and TRBJ1-2; 7 bases are shared with TRBD1. Germline assignment: CDR1 SGHNT and CDR2 YYREEE (reference sequence). This CDR3 comprises 14 residues. The V gene end was trimmed by 4 bases and the J gene end by 5 bases; junction bases not matched to a gene: 8. CDR3 in amino acids: CASSLWTGQYGYTF. The DNA for the CDR3 is TGTGCCAGCAGCCTGTGGACAGGCCAATATGGCTACACCTTC.

This clone appeared a few times. The chain joins TRBV9 to TRBJ1-4; D is unclear. The CDR3 is made up of 13 amino acids. Deletions cut 0 bases from V and 3 bases from J, with 3 bases between. Germline CDR1 SGDLS, CDR2 YYNGEE. DNA for the CDR3: TGTGCCAGCAGCGTAGGCGCTAATGAAAAACTGTTTTTT. Translation: CASSVGANEKLFF.

V is TRBV5-1 and J is TRBJ2-3, with D possibly matching TRBD2 (5 bases). Between the trimmed V and J ends, which lost 3 bases and 3 bases, there was a span of 11 bases. This CDR3 has 14 residues. Germline-derived CDR1 and CDR2 are SGHRS and YFSETQ. CDR3 amino acids: CASSSTTGTDTQYF. The CDR3 nucleotides read TGCGCCAGCAGCTCAACCACGGGGACAGATACGCAGTATTTT.

A few counts support this clone. This sequence joins TRBV19 and TRBJ2-6; 7 bases line up with TRBD1. The J segment lost 4 bases and the V segment lost 7 bases, leaving 10 bases of the junction unmatched. This CDR3 has 16 residues. The germline gives CDR1 LNHDA, CDR2 SQIVND (reference sequence). CDR3 sequence reads: CASTQLQGSGANVLTF. As DNA, the CDR3 is TGTGCCAGTACCCAGCTACAGGGGTCGGGGGCCAACGTCCTGACTTTC. The variable domain in full, completed from reference TRBV19 and TRBJ2-6, reads DGGITQSPKYLFRKEGQNVTLSCEQNLNHDAMYWYRQDPGQGLRLIYYSQIVNDFQKGDIAEGYSVSREKKESFPLTVTSAQKNPTAFYLCASTQLQGSGANVLTFGAGSRLTVL.

The V gene is TRBV25-1, the J gene TRBJ2-5; TRBD2 matches at 15 bases. The CDR3 has 13 amino acids. The junction had 3 bases not matched to a gene; V was cut back by 7 bases and J by 9 bases. CDR1 MGHDK and CDR2 SYGVNS come from the germline V gene. This chain's CDR3 is CASNGLAGGAQYF. The DNA of the CDR3 is TGTGCCAGCAACGGACTAGCGGGAGGGGCCCAGTACTTC.

The J gene is TRBJ1-1, the V gene TRBV7-9; 8 positions match TRBD1. This CDR3 is 11 amino acids long. The V segment lost 5 bases and the J segment 10 bases; nucleotides outside the gene matches: 3. The germline gives CDR1 SEHNR, CDR2 FQNEAQ (reference sequence). Written as DNA, the CDR3 is TGTGCCAGCAGCAGGACAGGGCCAGCTTTCTTT. It yields the protein CASSRTGPAFF.

This chain joins TRBV29-1 and TRBJ1-1; D unresolved. This CDR3 region has 14 residues. From germline, CDR1 is SQVTM and CDR2 ANQGSEA. Trimming took off 5 bases at V and 1 base at J, with 14 bases between the two ends. CDR3 nucleotide sequence: TGCAGCGTTATCCGGGGTCCGACGAACACTGAAGCTTTCTTT. This gives the protein CSVIRGPTNTEAFF.

This chain links TRBV20-1 with TRBJ2-7; D unresolved. This CDR3 contains 11 residues. Trimming stripped 1 base from V and 5 bases from J, with 6 bases between. Germline lookup yields CDR1 DFQATT and CDR2 SNEGSKA (reference sequence). The CDR3 bases are TGCAGTGCTAGAGGAGGCCACGAGCAGTACTTC. This codes for CSARGGHEQYF.

This rearrangement joins TRBV11-2 to TRBJ2-1, with TRBD2 identical over 16 bases. Trimming removed 4 bases from V and 7 bases from J; junction bases left unmatched: 7. The CDR3 is 17 amino acids. Germline V lookup: CDR1 SGHAT, CDR2 FQNNGV. The CDR3 coding sequence is TGTGCCAGCAGCTCAGGGACTAGCGGGGGGGCGGGGAATGAGCAGTTCTTC. It is translated as CASSSGTSGGAGNEQFF.

This chain links TRBV10-1 with TRBJ1-1; TRBD1 is a possible D gene (6 bases). Trimming cost V 3 bases and J 7 bases, with 12 bases left between them. The CDR3 extends over 13 amino acids. Germline V gene lookup returns CDR1 WNHNN and CDR2 SYGVQD (reference sequence). CDR3 region: CASSEQGRSEAFF. Written as DNA, the CDR3 is TGCGCCAGCAGTGAACAGGGCCGTAGTGAAGCTTTCTTT.

V and J are TRBV30 and TRBJ1-5; 8 nucleotides line up with TRBD1. The germline V gene encodes CDR1 GTSNPN and CDR2 SVGIG (reference sequence). Losses at the gene ends were 2 bases for V and 6 bases for J; bases not matched to a gene: 9. The CDR3 runs to 15 residues. CDR3 DNA: TGTGCCTGGAGTATTCGGACAGGGCGGACTCAGCCCCAGCATTTT. It translates to CAWSIRTGRTQPQHF.

The CDR3 protein is CASSIALDNNEQFF. As DNA, the CDR3 is TGTGCCAGTAGTATTGCTTTGGACAACAATGAGCAGTTCTTC. The chain is built from TRBV19 and TRBJ2-1; a weak D match, TRBD1 (5 bases). The CDR3 has 14 amino acids. Between the trimmed V and J ends, which lost 3 bases and 5 bases, there was a span of 11 bases. Looked up from germline, CDR1 is LNHDA and CDR2 is SQIVND (reference sequence).

The chain is built from TRBV30 and TRBJ2-7, with D maybe TRBD1 (5 bases). This CDR3 has 14 amino acids. CDR1 is GTSNPN and CDR2 is SVGIG in the germline V gene (reference sequence). With 0 bases removed from V and 0 bases from J, the gap between germline ends came to 9 bases. The CDR3 spells CAWSVGEVSYEQYF. For the CDR3, the DNA is TGTGCCTGGAGTGTAGGGGAAGTCTCCTACGAGCAGTACTTC.

The V and J genes are TRBV7-9 and TRBJ1-2; maybe TRBD1 (6 bases). Trimming left V 2 bases short and J 2 bases short, with 12 bases between. Germline V gene data show CDR1 as SEHNR and CDR2 as FQNEAQ (reference sequence). The length of the CDR3 is 15 residues. CDR3 residues: CASSLSGVLNYGYTF. In nucleotides, the CDR3 is TGTGCCAGCAGCTTATCAGGGGTGTTAAACTATGGCTACACCTTC.

The V gene is TRBV4-1, the J gene TRBJ1-4, with a tentative D call TRBD1 (6 bases). Germline loops: CDR1 MGHRA, CDR2 YSYEKL. Trimming left V 4 bases short and J 7 bases short, with 13 bases between. This CDR3 region has 14 residues. The CDR3 reads CASSPGQGLEKLFF. The DNA of the CDR3 is TGCGCCAGCAGCCCAGGGCAGGGGCTTGAAAAACTGTTTTTT.

As for this clone: One end of the junction fails to match germline, which may point to a read error. Other DNA variants within this sample encode the same CDR3. The chain recombines TRBV28 with TRBJ2-7; the D is unclear. The CDR3 runs 11 residues. Germline loops: CDR1 MDHEN, CDR2 SYDVKM. The CDR3 nucleotides read TGTGCCAGCAGGGGCCCCTACGAGCAGTACTTT. It is translated as CASRGPYEQYF.

The J gene is TRBJ1-5, the V gene TRBV18; 7 nucleotides match TRBD1. Germline trimming cut 5 bases from V and 5 bases from J; bases unmatched to any gene: 3. The CDR3 length is 13 residues. Germline V lookup: CDR1 KGHSH, CDR2 LQKENI. CDR3 in DNA: TGTGCCAGCTCAGAAACAGGGGATCAGCCCCAGCATTTT. Protein product: CASSETGDQPQHF.